What follows are 22 T cell receptor beta chains derived from one specimen sequenced in a study of beta chain features in type 1 diabetes. Of the isolated RNA, all was reverse transcribed, and so the sequenced material was expressed TCRB transcripts. Clones were read by immunoSEQ multiplex PCR, and TCRdb kept only the in-frame ones, dropping some. The data contain 450,000 or so clones, roughly 10% of them singletons. The sequencing sample was made of naive CD4+ T cells from blood. These receptors were obtained from a young woman in good health.

V usage is TRBV7-9 and J usage is TRBJ1-4; D might be TRBD1 (5 bases). CDR3 length: 13 amino acids. Germline V gene sequence: CDR1 SEHNR, CDR2 FQNEAQ (reference sequence). The V end lost 5 bases, the J end lost 12 bases, and 16 bases lay between the germline ends. The CDR3 here is CASSPPGRGELFF. CDR3 DNA: TGTGCCAGCAGCCCACCGGGGCGGGGGGAACTGTTTTTT.

The table lists this clone with a few counts. The chain uses TRBV7-2 and TRBJ2-1; D is unresolved. Trimming stripped 3 bases from V and 1 base from J, with 13 bases between. This CDR3 has 16 residues. Germline V gene lookup returns CDR1 SGHTA and CDR2 FQGNSA. The DNA for the CDR3 is TGTGCCAGCAGCTTCATCCGTCCTGTTTCCTACAATGAGCAGTTCTTC. Translated, it gives CASSFIRPVSYNEQFF.

Remarks on this clone: At the DNA level, this CDR3 is encoded by other sequences in the same sample as well. The chain has TRBV5-4 and TRBJ2-2; TRBD1 is a possible D gene (5 bases). Trimming stripped 1 base from V and 7 bases from J, with 5 bases between. In germline, CDR1 is SGHNT, CDR2 YYREEE (reference sequence). This CDR3 spans 12 amino acids. Written as DNA, the CDR3 is TGTGCCAGCAGCTTGAGGGGCGGGGAGCTGTTTTTT. Translated, it gives CASSLRGGELFF.

This chain uses TRBV15 with TRBJ1-4, with a weak D call TRBD1 (6 bases). CDR3 length equals 14 residues. From germline, CDR1 is LNHNV and CDR2 YYDKDF (reference sequence). V shed 6 bases and J shed 3 bases, with 11 bases lying between them. DNA for the CDR3: TGTGCCACCAGAGGGGGGCTCGCTAATGAAAAACTGTTTTTT. Translation gives CATRGGLANEKLFF.

The chain couples TRBV11-2 to TRBJ2-1; a weak D match, TRBD2 (6 bases). The CDR3 length is 14 residues. Between the trimmed V and J ends, which lost 2 bases and 7 bases, there was a span of 12 bases. The germline V gene encodes CDR1 SGHAT and CDR2 FQNNGV. This chain's CDR3 is CASSLQLALNEQFF. The CDR3 DNA sequence: TGTGCCAGCAGCTTACAACTAGCCTTAAATGAGCAGTTCTTC.

The genes are TRBV5-4 and TRBJ2-1, with D unclear. V lost 4 bases to trimming and J lost 7 bases, with 15 bases between them. CDR1 is SGHNT, CDR2 YYREEE, per germline (reference sequence). The CDR3 extends over 14 amino acids. DNA of the CDR3: TGTGCCAGCAGCCCCGAAGTTCAAGTGAATGAGCAGTTCTTC. Translation gives CASSPEVQVNEQFF.

This clone was detected only a few times. This rearrangement joins TRBV4-3 to TRBJ2-7; the match to TRBD1 covers 10 bases. This CDR3 region has 14 residues. Unmatched junction bases numbered 7, after V lost 5 bases and J lost 6 bases. Germline CDR1 reads LGHNA; CDR2 reads YSLEER. The CDR3 region is CASSVGQGFSEQYF. The CDR3 DNA reads TGCGCCAGCAGCGTGGGACAGGGGTTCTCCGAGCAGTACTTC.

There are a few counts of this clone. The gene calls are TRBV30 and TRBJ1-2; D unclear. The length of the CDR3 is 12 residues. Germline V gene data show CDR1 as GTSNPN and CDR2 as SVGIG (reference sequence). Trimming took off 0 bases at V and 4 bases at J, with 6 bases between the two ends. CDR3 sequence reads: CAWSVTGYGYTF. CDR3 nucleotide sequence: TGTGCCTGGAGTGTAACGGGCTATGGCTACACCTTC.

V and J are TRBV9 and TRBJ2-1, with D possibly TRBD1 on 6 matching bases. The length of the CDR3 is 15 residues. CDR1 is SGDLS, CDR2 YYNGEE, per germline. With 0 bases removed from V and 0 bases from J, the gap between germline ends came to 7 bases. This chain's CDR3 is CASSVVGGSYNEQFF. In nucleotides, the CDR3 is TGTGCCAGCAGCGTAGTAGGGGGCTCCTACAATGAGCAGTTCTTC.

This clone has a handful of counts. The chain combines TRBV15 with TRBJ2-1; no clear D. The CDR3 is 15 residues long. Trimming left V 0 bases short and J 2 bases short, with 8 bases between. Germline-derived CDR1 and CDR2 are LNHNV and YYDKDF (reference sequence). The CDR3 DNA reads as TGTGCCACCAGCAGAGAGGGTATCCCCTACAATGAGCAGTTCTTC. It encodes CATSREGIPYNEQFF. Full variable domain (outside the CDR3, taken from reference TRBV15 and TRBJ2-1): DAMVIQNPRYQVTQFGKPVTLSCSQTLNHNVMYWYQQKSSQAPKLLFHYYDKDFNNEADTPDNFQSRRPNTSFCFLDIRSPGLGDTAMYLCATSREGIPYNEQFFGPGTRLTVL.

The chain links TRBV29-1 to TRBJ1-1; D is unresolved. There are 10 residues in the CDR3. V was clipped by 7 bases and J by 6 bases, with 9 bases between them. Germline V gene data show CDR1 as SQVTM and CDR2 as ANQGSEA. CDR3 in amino acids: CSGGESEAFF. The DNA of the CDR3 is TGCAGCGGTGGGGAATCTGAAGCTTTCTTT.

This clone occurred a few times. The chain has TRBV4-1 and TRBJ1-1; D remains unclear. Germline V CDR1 and CDR2: MGHRA, YSYEKL. V was cut by 2 bases and J by 5 bases, with 9 bases left in between. This CDR3 has 13 residues. CDR3 in DNA: TGCGCCAGCAGCCAAATGAGAGGTACTGAAGCTTTCTTT. Translated: CASSQMRGTEAFF.

V gene TRBV7-8 combines with J gene TRBJ2-3; TRBD1 is a possible D gene (5 bases). Germline assignment: CDR1 SGHVS and CDR2 FQNEAQ. The CDR3 runs to 16 residues. The V end was cut by 1 base, the J end by 5 bases, with 16 bases between. The CDR3 bases are TGTGCCAGCAGCTTAGGGTCGGGCAGGGTGGTAGATACGCAGTATTTT. Its translation is CASSLGSGRVVDTQYF.

The genes are TRBV14 and TRBJ2-2, with D possibly TRBD1 on 5 matching bases. Germline V lookup: CDR1 SGHDN, CDR2 FVKESK. This CDR3 spans 15 amino acids. With 4 bases removed from V and 2 bases from J, the gap between germline ends came to 11 bases. The DNA for the CDR3 is TGTGCCAGCAGCCCCCAGGGAATTAACACCGGGGAGCTGTTTTTT. Translating it yields CASSPQGINTGELFF.

There are a few counts of this clone. In DNA form, the CDR3 reads TGCGCCAGCAGCCAAGACCCTTCATATAAGCAGTTCTTC. It encodes CASSQDPSYKQFF. The chain recombines TRBV4-3 with TRBJ2-1; D is ambiguous. Germline V gene lookup returns CDR1 LGHNA and CDR2 YSLEER. The CDR3 length is 13 residues. Deletions cut 0 bases from V and 11 bases from J, with 11 bases between.

The chain couples TRBV30 to TRBJ2-5; D is undetermined. The end of the DNA fits TRBJ2-7 better, so the J call may be wrong. The CDR3 extends over 12 amino acids. Germline V CDR1 and CDR2: GTSNPN, SVGIG (reference sequence). In DNA form, the CDR3 reads TGTGCCTGGAGTCCTCGCTGGGACGAGCAGTACTTC. Translation: CAWSPRWDEQYF.

This clone was detected a few times. V gene TRBV25-1 combines with J gene TRBJ1-1; D gene uncertain. The germline CDR1 and CDR2 sequences are MGHDK and SYGVNS. Between the trimmed V and J ends, which lost 5 bases and 8 bases, there was a span of 9 bases. The CDR3 is 11 residues long. The CDR3 DNA reads as TGTGCCAGCAGTACAAACAGAGAAGCTTTCTTT. As protein: CASSTNREAFF.

The chain has TRBV7-2 and TRBJ2-3; 8 bases match TRBD2. This CDR3 comprises 15 residues. Germline V lookup: CDR1 SGHTA, CDR2 FQGNSA. V shed 5 bases and J 6 bases; nucleotides not matched to a gene: 10. CDR3 in amino acids: CASSPNGGLGDTQYF. In DNA, the CDR3 is TGTGCCAGCAGCCCCAACGGGGGACTAGGCGATACGCAGTATTTT.

The chain combines TRBV13 with TRBJ2-1; 9 bases line up with TRBD2. The CDR3 loop spans 16 amino acids. The germline CDR1 and CDR2 sequences are PRHDT and FYEKMQ (reference sequence). J lost 3 bases, V lost 5 bases, and 8 bases had no gene match. CDR3 in amino acids: CASSLLAGSYYNEQFF. The CDR3 nucleotides are TGTGCCAGCAGCCTGCTAGCGGGGTCATACTACAATGAGCAGTTCTTC. The full variable domain, its missing parts supplied by reference TRBV13 and TRBJ2-1, is AAGVIQSPRHLIKEKRETATLKCYPIPRHDTVYWYQQGPGQDPQFLISFYEKMQSDKGSIPDRFSAQQFSDYHSELNMSSLELGDSALYFCASSLLAGSYYNEQFFGPGTRLTVL.

This clone was observed a handful of times. J is TRBJ2-5 and V is TRBV29-1, with TRBD2 identical over 7 bases. The V segment lost 7 bases and the J segment 5 bases; nucleotides outside the gene matches: 10. The CDR3 is 13 amino acids. Germline V gene lookup returns CDR1 SQVTM and CDR2 ANQGSEA. The CDR3 region has the DNA TGCAGCGCCGCTGCGGGGGTTCGTGAGACCCAGTACTTC. This gives the protein CSAAAGVRETQYF.

The V call is TRBV4-2, the J call TRBJ1-1, with 7 bases aligning to TRBD1. The CDR3 is 13 amino acids. The germline V gene has CDR1 LGHNA and CDR2 YNFKEQ. V lost 5 bases to trimming and J lost 3 bases; unmatched junction nucleotides: 3. Here the CDR3 DNA reads TGTGCCAGCAGCAACAGGGGATACACTGAAGCTTTCTTT. It specifies CASSNRGYTEAFF.

This clone was counted a few times. The chain is built from TRBV15 and TRBJ2-3; D is tentatively TRBD1 or TRBD2 (5 bases each). The CDR3 is 15 residues long. Germline CDR1 is LNHNV and CDR2 is YYDKDF (reference sequence). Trimming removed 0 bases at V and 6 bases at J, with 13 bases between. CDR3 nucleotide sequence: TGTGCCACCAGCAGAGAGTACCGGGGCGTGGATACGCAGTATTTT. Translated: CATSREYRGVDTQYF.